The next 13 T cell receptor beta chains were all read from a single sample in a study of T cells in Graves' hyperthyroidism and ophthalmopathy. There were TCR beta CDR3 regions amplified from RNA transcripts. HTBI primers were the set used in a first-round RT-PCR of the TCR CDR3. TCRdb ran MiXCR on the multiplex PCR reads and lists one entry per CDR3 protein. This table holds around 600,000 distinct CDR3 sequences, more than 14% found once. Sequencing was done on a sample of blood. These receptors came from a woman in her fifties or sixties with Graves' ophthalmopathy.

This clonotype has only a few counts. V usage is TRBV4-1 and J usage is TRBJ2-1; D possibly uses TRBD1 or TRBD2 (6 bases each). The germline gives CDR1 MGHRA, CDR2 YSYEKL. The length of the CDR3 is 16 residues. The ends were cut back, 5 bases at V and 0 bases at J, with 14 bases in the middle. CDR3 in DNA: TGCGCCAGCAGCGGTCTAGGGGGGCTCTCCTACAATGAGCAGTTCTTC. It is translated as CASSGLGGLSYNEQFF.

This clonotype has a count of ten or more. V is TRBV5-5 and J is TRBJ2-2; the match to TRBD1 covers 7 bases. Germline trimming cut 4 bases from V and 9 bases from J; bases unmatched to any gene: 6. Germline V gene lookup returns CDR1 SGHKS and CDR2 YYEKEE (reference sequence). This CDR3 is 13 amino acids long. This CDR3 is CASSEKGAWELFF. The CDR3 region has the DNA TGTGCCAGCAGCGAGAAGGGGGCATGGGAGCTGTTTTTT.

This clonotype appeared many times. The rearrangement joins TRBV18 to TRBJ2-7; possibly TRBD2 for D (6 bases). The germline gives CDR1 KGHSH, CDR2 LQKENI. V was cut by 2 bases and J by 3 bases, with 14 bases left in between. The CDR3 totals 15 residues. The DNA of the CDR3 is TGTGCCAGCTCACCAGGTACCGGGAGTAACTACGAGCAGTACTTC. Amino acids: CASSPGTGSNYEQYF.

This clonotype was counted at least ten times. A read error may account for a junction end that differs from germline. The CDR3 here is CASSLVRNEQFF. The CDR3, as DNA: TGTGCCAGCAGTTTAGTCCGAAATGAGCAGTTCTTC. The chain links TRBV7-9 to TRBJ2-1; D gene ambiguous. The germline CDR1 and CDR2 sequences are SEHNR and FQNEAQ (reference sequence). CDR3 length: 12 residues.

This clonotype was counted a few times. The CDR3 nucleotides are TGTGCCAGCAGCGCACAGGGTGGCGGGAAGGACGAGCAGTACTTC. It translates to CASSAQGGGKDEQYF. The J gene is TRBJ2-7, the V gene TRBV7-3; D is possibly TRBD1 or TRBD2 (6 bases each). The CDR3 sequence is 15 residues long. Germline CDR1 reads SGHTA; CDR2 reads FQGTGA. Trimming took 5 bases from V and 5 from J, leaving 19 bases between them.

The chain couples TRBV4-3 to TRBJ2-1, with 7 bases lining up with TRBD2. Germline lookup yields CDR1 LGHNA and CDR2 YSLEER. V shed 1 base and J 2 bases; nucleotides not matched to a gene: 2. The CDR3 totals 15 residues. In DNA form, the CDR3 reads TGCGCCAGCAGCCAAGTTCTAGCGGCCTACAATGAGCAGTTCTTC. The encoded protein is CASSQVLAAYNEQFF.

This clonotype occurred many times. CDR3 amino acids: CASSEALRRQNYGYTF. In DNA, the CDR3 is TGTGCCAGCAGTGAAGCGCTTCGGCGTCAGAACTATGGCTACACCTTC. The chain recombines TRBV2 with TRBJ1-2; unclear D gene. V lost 0 bases and J lost 2, with 13 bases in between. Germline CDR1 and CDR2: SNHLY and FYNNEI. This CDR3 is built from 16 residues.

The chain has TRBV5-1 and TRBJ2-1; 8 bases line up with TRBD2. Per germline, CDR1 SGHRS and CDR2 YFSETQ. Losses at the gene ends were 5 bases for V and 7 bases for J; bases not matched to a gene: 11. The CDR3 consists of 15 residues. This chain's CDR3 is CASSAHGGGQNEQFF. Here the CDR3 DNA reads TGCGCCAGCAGTGCCCACGGGGGGGGTCAAAATGAGCAGTTCTTC.

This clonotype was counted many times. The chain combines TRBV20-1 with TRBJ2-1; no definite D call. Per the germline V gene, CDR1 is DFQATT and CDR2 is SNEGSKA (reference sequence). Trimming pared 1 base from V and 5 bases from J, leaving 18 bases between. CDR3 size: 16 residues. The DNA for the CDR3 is TGCAGTGCTAGAGGGTCTAGTAGTGTGTCTAACAATGAGCAGTTCTTC. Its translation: CSARGSSSVSNNEQFF.

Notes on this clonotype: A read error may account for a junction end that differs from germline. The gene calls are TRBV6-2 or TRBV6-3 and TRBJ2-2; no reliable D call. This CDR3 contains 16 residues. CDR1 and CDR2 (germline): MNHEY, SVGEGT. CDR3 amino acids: CAISYRPTANTGELFF. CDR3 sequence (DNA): TGTGCCATCAGTTATCGTCCAACCGCGAACACCGGGGAGCTGTTTTTT.

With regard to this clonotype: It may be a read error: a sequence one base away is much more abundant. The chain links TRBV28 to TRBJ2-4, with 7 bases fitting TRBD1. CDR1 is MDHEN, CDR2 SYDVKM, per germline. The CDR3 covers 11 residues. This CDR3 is CAILQGNTQYF. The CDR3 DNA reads TGTGCCATCCTACAGGGGAACACTCAGTACTTC.

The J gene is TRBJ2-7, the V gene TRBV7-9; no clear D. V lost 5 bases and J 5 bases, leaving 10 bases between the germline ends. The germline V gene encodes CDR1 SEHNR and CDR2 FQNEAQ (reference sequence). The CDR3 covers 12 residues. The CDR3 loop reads CASSPSSHEQYF. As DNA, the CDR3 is TGTGCCAGCAGCCCGAGTTCCCACGAGCAGTACTTC.

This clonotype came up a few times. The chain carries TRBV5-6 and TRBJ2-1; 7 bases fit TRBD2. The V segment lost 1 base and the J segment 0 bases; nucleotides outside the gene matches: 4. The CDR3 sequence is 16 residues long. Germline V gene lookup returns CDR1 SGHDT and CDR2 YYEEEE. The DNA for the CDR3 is TGTGCCAGCAGCTTGAAACTAGCGACCTCCTACAATGAGCAGTTCTTC. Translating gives CASSLKLATSYNEQFF.